This T cell receptor (beta chain) is drawn from a study of cytotoxic CD8 clonotypes in ibrutinib-treated CLL (dated by TCRdb to 2020 to 2023). The study in broad terms: The cohort was composed of some ten relapsed/refractory and about 15 treatment-naive patients; IGHV unmutated status was identified in 17 to 18 patients. Longitudinal samples were available for about 30% of the 86 trial participants. Cryopreserved peripheral blood mononuclear cells were collected before treatment, at response, and at either disease progression or sustained remission. Every sample from remission and from progressive disease was obtained while the patients were still on ibrutinib. On average, each sample yielded about 250,000 productive templates and 94,082 productive rearrangements. Responses were partial in roughly 25 patients and complete in 2; after median roughly 69 months follow-up, roughly 14 stayed in remission and some twelve progressed. Response samples were obtained after a median of roughly eleven months of treatment, with a range of roughly 6 to 40 months.

Remarks on this clone: The clone's antigen remains unknown. No per-base quality is available; no much larger clone lies one base away.

Interpreted using the paper, the time point label stands for: progressive disease on ibrutinib. Approximately 2 micrograms of genomic DNA were extracted from cryopreserved PBMCs for TCR beta library preparation. Longitudinal blood samples from CLL patients on ibrutinib monotherapy underwent high-throughput TCR beta sequencing. The patients were enrolled in a single-center, open-label phase 2 trial of ibrutinib monotherapy. Spanning cysteine to phenylalanine, the CDR3 consists of 18 amino acids. CDR3 DNA is the only sequence kept; it has 54 bases, read in frame from the first base. Taken from the germline V gene, the CDR1 and CDR2 loops are SGHRS and YFSETQ. V lost 4 bases and J lost 4 bases, and the count of bases not matched to a germline gene is 19. A MiSeq instrument was used for deep resolution sequencing, which targeted depths ranging from 1 in 1 million up to 1 in 200,000 T cells, with coverage averaging 10x for each clonotype. The immunoSEQ hsTCRB Kit was used to generate TCR beta libraries. The study's own analysis went as follows. Data were analyzed with ImmunoSEQ Data Assistant and ImmunoSEQ Analyzer, with V, D and J genes assigned per IMGT definitions. Clonality, with values ranging from 0 to 1, was calculated as one minus the normalized Shannon entropy of productive rearrangement frequencies. Public clonotype analysis was restricted to overrepresented clonotypes comprising at least 0.05% of each patient's repertoire. Roughly 12 age-matched healthy donor repertoires from immuneACCESS were used as controls for clonality. TCRdb limited this immuneACCESS table to in-frame rearrangements with V and J called. A share of clones is missing; checked studies link under half to unresolved V genes, and the rest is unexplained. That table is the source of V, J and clone size, and D and trimming were worked out from the DNA. This sample is represented by over 45,000 clones; 50% to 65% of them were singletons. The ten largest clones represent 20% to 30% of the sample.

Results and caveats for the whole study, not just this receptor: Baseline clonality was found to be higher than that of age-matched healthy donors and was strongly correlated with circulating CD8+ T-cell counts. At ibrutinib response clonality went up, during sustained remission it held steady, and at progression it dropped back toward baseline. Sampling times were not matched between patients in sustained remission and patients whose disease was progressing, and lymph node repertoires were not examined. Public clonotypes were found to be uncommon and were observed to contract or remain stable during treatment; the increase in clonality was shown to reflect expansion of private clonotypes at ibrutinib response.

The receptor's source is a human donor with chronic lymphocytic leukemia. The sample here was PBMCs, taken at disease progression, from a patient treated with ibrutinib. Recombination connected TRBV5-1 to TRBJ2-7, and TRBD1 aligns with 8 junction nucleotides. The sequenced DNA is TGCGCCAGCAGCCCCACAACCGGGACAGGACCCTTTTTGTACGAGCAGTACTTC. Protein translation: CASSPTTGTGPFLYEQYF.